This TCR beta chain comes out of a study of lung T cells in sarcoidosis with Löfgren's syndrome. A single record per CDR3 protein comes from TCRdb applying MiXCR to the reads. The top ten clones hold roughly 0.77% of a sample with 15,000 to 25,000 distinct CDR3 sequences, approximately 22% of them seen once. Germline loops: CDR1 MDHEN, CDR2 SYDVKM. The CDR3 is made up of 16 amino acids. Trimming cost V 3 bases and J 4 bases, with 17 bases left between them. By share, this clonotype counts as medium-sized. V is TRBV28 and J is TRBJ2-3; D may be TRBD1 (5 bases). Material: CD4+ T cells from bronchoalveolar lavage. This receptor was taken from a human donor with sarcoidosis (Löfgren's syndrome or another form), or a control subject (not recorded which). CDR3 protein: CASSFIDAQVADTQYF. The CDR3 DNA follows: TGTGCCAGCAGTTTTATCGATGCACAGGTTGCAGATACGCAGTATTTT.